This record looks at one T cell receptor beta chain sequence and its context. The sample comes from a study of blood T cells in healthy people across ages. A second PCR of roughly 7 to 11 cycles used a sample-barcoded 5' primer and a J-beta primer mix. A single record per CDR3 protein comes from TCRdb applying MiXCR to the 5' RACE reads. This repertoire shows about 1,800,000 distinct CDR3 sequences, roughly 27% found once; its top ten account for about 7.7%. CDR3 size: 12 residues. Trimming took 3 bases from V and 3 from J, leaving 7 bases between them. From germline, CDR1 is DFQATT and CDR2 SNEGSKA (reference sequence). The donors, all healthy, were Caucasians living in Russia, aged 6 to 90. PBMCs were isolated at a quantity of at least 7 million per sample.

The sequencing sample was made of blood. The TCR comes from a woman in her twenties or thirties in good health. The chain couples TRBV20-1 to TRBJ2-3, with unresolved D. CDR3 sequence: CSASRETDTQYF. For the CDR3, the DNA is TGCAGTGCTAGCCGAGAAACAGATACGCAGTATTTT.